This is a list of T cell receptor beta chains from one sample in a study of preoperative IRX-2 immunotherapy in early breast cancer. Assay used: immunoSEQ multiplex PCR; TCRdb lists only in-frame clones, some missing. The sample has more than 35,000 clones, 70% to 85% seen once; the top ten hold roughly 1.2%. The sample was tumor tissue, taken after IRX-2 immunotherapy. The receptors come from a human donor with breast cancer. The CDR3 runs from the conserved cysteine through the conserved F or W. A D gene is named only where the DNA matches it firmly. Not all rows give a size; the values are once, few, many and, for expanded clones, a class.

CDR3 protein: CASSPGGRQALVNEQFF; CDR3 DNA: TGCGCCAGCAGCCCGGGGGGACGTCAAGCACTTGTAAATGAGCAGTTCTTC; J gene: TRBJ2-1; V gene: TRBV5-1; clone size: once; CDR3 length: 17; D gene: TRBD2
CDR3 protein: CASSLTSRTDTQYF; CDR3 DNA: TGTGCCAGCAGCTTAACTAGCCGCACAGATACGCAGTATTTT; J gene: TRBJ2-3; V gene: TRBV11-3; clone size: .; CDR3 length: 14; D gene: .
CDR3 protein: CASSYSIVRPEAYF; CDR3 DNA: TGTGCCAGCAGTTACTCGATTGTGCGCCCTGAGGCGTACTTC; J gene: TRBJ2-7; V gene: TRBV6-8; clone size: .; CDR3 length: 14; D gene: .
CDR3 protein: CASSESRWGDTEAFF; CDR3 DNA: TGCGCCAGCAGTGAGTCGCGATGGGGGGATACTGAAGCTTTCTTT; J gene: TRBJ1-1; V gene: TRBV10-2; clone size: .; CDR3 length: 15; D gene: .
CDR3 protein: CASSEAGQGRNEKLFF; CDR3 DNA: TGTGCCAGCAGTGAAGCGGGACAGGGGAGAAATGAAAAACTGTTTTTT; J gene: TRBJ1-4; V gene: TRBV6-7; clone size: .; CDR3 length: 16; D gene: TRBD1
CDR3 protein: CASRGTAVVYGYTF; CDR3 DNA: TGTGCCAGCAGGGGGACCGCCGTAGTCTATGGCTACACCTTC; J gene: TRBJ1-2; V gene: TRBV6-8; clone size: .; CDR3 length: 14; D gene: .
CDR3 protein: CASSLPGGANSPLHF; CDR3 DNA: TGTGCCAGCAGCTTGCCAGGCGGAGCCAATTCACCCCTCCACTTT; J gene: TRBJ1-6; V gene: TRBV11-3; clone size: few; CDR3 length: 15; D gene: .
CDR3 protein: CSVENLGNTIYF; CDR3 DNA: TGCAGCGTAGAGAATTTGGGAAACACCATATATTTT; J gene: TRBJ1-3; V gene: TRBV29-1; clone size: .; CDR3 length: 12; D gene: .
CDR3 protein: CASSTPGEISEKLFF; CDR3 DNA: TGTGCCAGCAGCACCCCAGGGGAGATCAGTGAAAAACTGTTTTTT; J gene: TRBJ1-4; V gene: TRBV7-8; clone size: .; CDR3 length: 15; D gene: .
CDR3 protein: CASSLGLDRAGELFF; CDR3 DNA: TGCGCCAGCAGCTTGGGCTTAGACAGGGCCGGGGAGCTGTTTTTT; J gene: TRBJ2-2; V gene: TRBV5-1; clone size: few; CDR3 length: 15; D gene: TRBD1
CDR3 protein: CASSVGSTDTQYF; CDR3 DNA: TGTGCCAGCAGCGTGGGGAGCACAGATACGCAGTATTTT; J gene: TRBJ2-3; V gene: TRBV9; clone size: .; CDR3 length: 13; D gene: .
CDR3 protein: CAWSGGGMQPQHF; CDR3 DNA: TGTGCCTGGAGTGGCGGAGGGATGCAGCCCCAGCATTTT; J gene: TRBJ1-5; V gene: TRBV30; clone size: .; CDR3 length: 13; D gene: .
CDR3 protein: CASSDQRGAYYEQYF; CDR3 DNA: TGTGCCAGCAGCGATCAGCGGGGGGCGTATTACGAGCAGTACTTC; J gene: TRBJ2-7; V gene: TRBV11-3; clone size: few; CDR3 length: 15; D gene: TRBD2
CDR3 protein: CASRGVKIPNYGYTF; CDR3 DNA: TGTGCCAGCAGGGGGGTCAAGATCCCAAACTATGGCTACACCTTC; J gene: TRBJ1-2; V gene: TRBV28; clone size: .; CDR3 length: 15; D gene: .
CDR3 protein: CASSYSTHGNYGYTF; CDR3 DNA: TGTGCCAGCAGTTACTCGACCCACGGCAACTATGGCTACACCTTC; J gene: TRBJ1-2; V gene: TRBV6-8; clone size: .; CDR3 length: 15; D gene: .
CDR3 protein: CASSLTGMNTEAFF; CDR3 DNA: TGCGCCAGCAGCTTGACAGGGATGAACACTGAAGCTTTCTTT; J gene: TRBJ1-1; V gene: TRBV5-1; clone size: .; CDR3 length: 14; D gene: .
CDR3 protein: CASTPPGDYGYTF; CDR3 DNA: TGTGCCAGCACCCCCCCTGGGGACTATGGCTACACCTTC; J gene: TRBJ1-2; V gene: TRBV28; clone size: .; CDR3 length: 13; D gene: .
CDR3 protein: CASTLTGVTGELFF; CDR3 DNA: TGTGCCAGCACCCTAACAGGGGTCACCGGGGAGCTGTTTTTT; J gene: TRBJ2-2; V gene: TRBV12-5; clone size: .; CDR3 length: 14; D gene: TRBD1
CDR3 protein: CANSTGAGGGYNEQFF; CDR3 DNA: TGTGCCAACAGCACCGGGGCGGGAGGGGGATACAATGAGCAGTTCTTC; J gene: TRBJ2-1; V gene: TRBV11-3; clone size: .; CDR3 length: 16; D gene: TRBD2
CDR3 protein: CAWSVQGRRGYTF; CDR3 DNA: TGTGCCTGGAGTGTACAGGGTCGTCGGGGCTACACCTTC; J gene: TRBJ1-2; V gene: TRBV30; clone size: .; CDR3 length: 13; D gene: .
CDR3 protein: CASRSSGWDGYTF; CDR3 DNA: TGCGCCAGCAGATCGTCAGGATGGGATGGCTACACCTTC; J gene: TRBJ1-2; V gene: TRBV10-2; clone size: .; CDR3 length: 13; D gene: .
CDR3 protein: CASSELRYQPQHF; CDR3 DNA: TGTGCCAGCAGTGAACTACGGTATCAGCCCCAGCATTTT; J gene: TRBJ1-5; V gene: TRBV6-4; clone size: .; CDR3 length: 13; D gene: .
CDR3 protein: CASSELGNGQPQHF; CDR3 DNA: TGTGCCAGCAGTGAATTGGGCAATGGGCAGCCCCAGCATTTT; J gene: TRBJ1-5; V gene: TRBV25-1; clone size: .; CDR3 length: 14; D gene: .
CDR3 protein: CASSMGLAGGGDTQYF; CDR3 DNA: TGTGCCAGTAGTATGGGACTAGCGGGAGGAGGAGATACGCAGTATTTT; J gene: TRBJ2-3; V gene: TRBV19; clone size: .; CDR3 length: 16; D gene: TRBD2
CDR3 protein: CASSYLETQYF; CDR3 DNA: TGTGCCAGCAGTTATTTGGAGACCCAGTACTTC; J gene: TRBJ2-5; V gene: TRBV6-7; clone size: once; CDR3 length: 11; D gene: .
CDR3 protein: CASSNRVPPYEQYF; CDR3 DNA: TGTGCCAGCAGCAACAGGGTGCCCCCCTACGAGCAGTACTTC; J gene: TRBJ2-7; V gene: TRBV6-8; clone size: .; CDR3 length: 14; D gene: .
CDR3 protein: CASSLQTVNTQYF; CDR3 DNA: TGTGCCAGCAGTTTACAGACCGTAAATACGCAGTATTTT; J gene: TRBJ2-3; V gene: TRBV28; clone size: .; CDR3 length: 13; D gene: .
CDR3 protein: CASSFRDRGFTDTQYF; CDR3 DNA: TGTGCCAGCAGCTTCCGGGACAGGGGATTCACAGATACGCAGTATTTT; J gene: TRBJ2-3; V gene: TRBV12-1; clone size: .; CDR3 length: 16; D gene: .
CDR3 protein: CASTWPSGYEQFF; CDR3 DNA: TGTGCCAGCACTTGGCCTAGCGGTTATGAGCAGTTCTTC; J gene: TRBJ2-1; V gene: TRBV6-8; clone size: .; CDR3 length: 13; D gene: TRBD2
CDR3 protein: CASSHSGTASYNEQFF; CDR3 DNA: TGTGCCAGCAGCCATTCCGGGACAGCTTCCTACAATGAGCAGTTCTTC; J gene: TRBJ2-1; V gene: TRBV14; clone size: .; CDR3 length: 16; D gene: TRBD1
CDR3 protein: CASSLLAGSTGELFF; CDR3 DNA: TGTGCCAGCAGCTTACTAGCGGGATCTACCGGGGAGCTGTTTTTT; J gene: TRBJ2-2; V gene: TRBV5-4; clone size: .; CDR3 length: 15; D gene: TRBD2
CDR3 protein: CASSEVLRLEPQHF; CDR3 DNA: TGTGCCAGCAGTGAAGTACTACGGTTGGAGCCCCAGCATTTT; J gene: TRBJ1-5; V gene: TRBV6-7; clone size: once; CDR3 length: 14; D gene: .
CDR3 protein: CASSPPYNEQFF; CDR3 DNA: TGTGCCAGCAGCCCCCCTTACAATGAGCAGTTCTTC; J gene: TRBJ2-1; V gene: TRBV2; clone size: .; CDR3 length: 12; D gene: .
CDR3 protein: CAWSVRGRDTQYF; CDR3 DNA: TGTGCCTGGAGTGTAAGGGGGCGGGATACGCAGTATTTT; J gene: TRBJ2-3; V gene: TRBV30; clone size: .; CDR3 length: 13; D gene: TRBD1
CDR3 protein: CASTINRERNTQYF; CDR3 DNA: TGCGCCAGCACTATTAACAGGGAGCGGAATACGCAGTATTTT; J gene: TRBJ2-3; V gene: TRBV5-1; clone size: .; CDR3 length: 14; D gene: .
CDR3 protein: CASRPTHYSNQPQHF; CDR3 DNA: TGCGCCAGCAGGCCAACCCACTATAGCAATCAGCCCCAGCATTTT; J gene: TRBJ1-5; V gene: TRBV5-1; clone size: .; CDR3 length: 15; D gene: .
CDR3 protein: CASSLTGVGEQYF; CDR3 DNA: TGTGCCAGCAGTCTCACCGGGGTGGGCGAGCAGTACTTC; J gene: TRBJ2-7; V gene: TRBV6-8; clone size: .; CDR3 length: 13; D gene: .
CDR3 protein: CASSSTTGGAREQFF; CDR3 DNA: TGCGCCAGCAGCTCTACCACCGGAGGGGCGCGTGAGCAGTTCTTC; J gene: TRBJ2-1; V gene: TRBV5-1; clone size: .; CDR3 length: 15; D gene: .
CDR3 protein: CASSHRPGRINTEAFF; CDR3 DNA: TGCGCCAGCAGCCATCGGCCGGGACGGATTAACACTGAAGCTTTCTTT; J gene: TRBJ1-1; V gene: TRBV5-1; clone size: few; CDR3 length: 16; D gene: .
CDR3 protein: CASSQAQGNNQPQHF; CDR3 DNA: TGTGCCAGCAGCCAAGCACAGGGGAACAATCAGCCCCAGCATTTT; J gene: TRBJ1-5; V gene: TRBV7-7; clone size: few; CDR3 length: 15; D gene: TRBD1
CDR3 protein: CASSLWTRGATDTQYF; CDR3 DNA: TGTGCCAGCAGCTTGTGGACCCGGGGGGCGACCGATACGCAGTATTTT; J gene: TRBJ2-3; V gene: TRBV11-3; clone size: .; CDR3 length: 16; D gene: .
CDR3 protein: CASSLAGGSDTQYF; CDR3 DNA: TGCGCCAGCAGTCTAGCGGGGGGCTCAGATACGCAGTATTTT; J gene: TRBJ2-3; V gene: TRBV10-1; clone size: .; CDR3 length: 14; D gene: TRBD2
CDR3 protein: CDARPQEYYGYTF; CDR3 DNA: TGTGACGCCCGCCCCCAGGAGTACTATGGCTACACCTTC; J gene: TRBJ1-2; V gene: TRBV6-8; clone size: few; CDR3 length: 13; D gene: .
CDR3 protein: CASRYPSGGNTGELFF; CDR3 DNA: TGTGCCAGCAGATACCCTAGCGGGGGGAACACCGGGGAGCTGTTTTTT; J gene: TRBJ2-2; V gene: TRBV6-8; clone size: .; CDR3 length: 16; D gene: TRBD2
CDR3 protein: CASSQQGPDTQYF; CDR3 DNA: TGTGCCAGCAGTCAACAGGGGCCAGATACGCAGTATTTT; J gene: TRBJ2-3; V gene: TRBV6-8; clone size: .; CDR3 length: 13; D gene: TRBD1
CDR3 protein: CASSSRDVGETQYF; CDR3 DNA: TGTGCCAGCAGCAGCCGGGACGTCGGAGAGACCCAGTACTTC; J gene: TRBJ2-5; V gene: TRBV11-3; clone size: .; CDR3 length: 14; D gene: .
CDR3 protein: CASSLAPSWGTDTQYF; CDR3 DNA: TGTGCCAGCAGCTTGGCCCCTAGCTGGGGGACAGATACGCAGTATTTT; J gene: TRBJ2-3; V gene: TRBV7-7; clone size: .; CDR3 length: 16; D gene: .
CDR3 protein: CASRRGRSNEKLFF; CDR3 DNA: TGTGCCAGTAGAAGGGGGCGATCTAATGAAAAACTGTTTTTT; J gene: TRBJ1-4; V gene: TRBV19; clone size: .; CDR3 length: 14; D gene: TRBD1
CDR3 protein: CASSFGGNYGYTF; CDR3 DNA: TGTGCCAGCAGTTTCGGGGGCAACTATGGCTACACCTTC; J gene: TRBJ1-2; V gene: TRBV28; clone size: .; CDR3 length: 13; D gene: .
CDR3 protein: CASSTPGGANEKLFF; CDR3 DNA: TGTGCCAGTAGCACCCCTGGGGGGGCTAATGAAAAACTGTTTTTT; J gene: TRBJ1-4; V gene: TRBV19; clone size: .; CDR3 length: 15; D gene: .
CDR3 protein: CASGGQGGSGTNNEQFF; CDR3 DNA: TGTGCCAGCGGAGGGCAGGGAGGTAGCGGGACCAACAATGAGCAGTTCTTC; J gene: TRBJ2-1; V gene: TRBV6-8; clone size: .; CDR3 length: 17; D gene: TRBD2
CDR3 protein: CASSLPTPQETQYF; CDR3 DNA: TGTGCCAGCAGTTTACCGACACCCCAAGAGACCCAGTACTTC; J gene: TRBJ2-5; V gene: TRBV28; clone size: .; CDR3 length: 14; D gene: .
CDR3 protein: CASAGPASANPYEQYF; CDR3 DNA: TGTGCCAGCGCTGGGCCCGCTAGCGCCAACCCTTACGAGCAGTACTTC; J gene: TRBJ2-7; V gene: TRBV6-8; clone size: .; CDR3 length: 16; D gene: .
CDR3 protein: CASSPIQGPNEKLFF; CDR3 DNA: TGTGCCAGCAGTCCCATCCAGGGTCCTAATGAAAAACTGTTTTTT; J gene: TRBJ1-4; V gene: TRBV9; clone size: .; CDR3 length: 15; D gene: .
CDR3 protein: CASSQEGSSYNEQFF; CDR3 DNA: TGTGCCAGCAGCCAAGAAGGGAGCTCCTACAATGAGCAGTTCTTC; J gene: TRBJ2-1; V gene: TRBV14; clone size: .; CDR3 length: 15; D gene: .
CDR3 protein: CASSFAGVGNNEQFF; CDR3 DNA: TGCGCCAGCAGCTTCGCAGGGGTCGGGAACAATGAGCAGTTCTTC; J gene: TRBJ2-1; V gene: TRBV5-1; clone size: .; CDR3 length: 15; D gene: .
CDR3 protein: CASSESGAYEQYF; CDR3 DNA: TGTGCCAGCAGTGAGTCAGGGGCCTACGAGCAGTACTTC; J gene: TRBJ2-7; V gene: TRBV6-8; clone size: few; CDR3 length: 13; D gene: .
CDR3 protein: CASSLQGANTDTQYF; CDR3 DNA: TGCGCCAGCAGCTTACAGGGGGCAAACACAGATACGCAGTATTTT; J gene: TRBJ2-3; V gene: TRBV5-1; clone size: .; CDR3 length: 15; D gene: TRBD1
CDR3 protein: CASNRGETLVGNEQFF; CDR3 DNA: TGCGCCAGTAACAGGGGTGAAACACTAGTCGGCAATGAGCAGTTCTTC; J gene: TRBJ2-1; V gene: TRBV5-1; clone size: .; CDR3 length: 16; D gene: TRBD1
CDR3 protein: CASSLSTGREKLFF; CDR3 DNA: TGTGCCAGCAGCTTAAGCACAGGGCGTGAAAAACTGTTTTTT; J gene: TRBJ1-4; V gene: TRBV11-3; clone size: .; CDR3 length: 14; D gene: .